This TCR beta chain comes out of a study of cytotoxic CD8 clonotypes in ibrutinib-treated CLL. Study context: Response material was collected after a median about 11 months of treatment, range 6 to 36.

Comment on this clone: The antigen is unknown.

Study-wide findings and caveats: The study found clonality rose at ibrutinib response, then fell toward baseline at progression. Measured clonality at baseline was greater than in age-matched healthy donors and tracked with circulating CD8+ T-cell counts.

Data came from immunoSEQ multiplex PCR; TCRdb stores just in-frame clones and leaves some out. The data contain 20,000 to 30,000 clones, approximately 68% of them singletons. The sequenced sample was PBMCs, obtained after 24 months of ibrutinib treatment. The sequence came from a human donor with chronic lymphocytic leukemia.

In DNA, the CDR3 is TGTGCCAGCTCACCAACGGCTTCCTACGAGCAGTACTTC. Amino acids: CASSPTASYEQYF. The chain links TRBV18 to TRBJ2-7; D not resolved. The CDR3 length is 13 residues. V was clipped by 2 bases and J by 1 base, with 6 bases between them. Per the germline V gene, CDR1 is KGHSH and CDR2 is LQKENI.